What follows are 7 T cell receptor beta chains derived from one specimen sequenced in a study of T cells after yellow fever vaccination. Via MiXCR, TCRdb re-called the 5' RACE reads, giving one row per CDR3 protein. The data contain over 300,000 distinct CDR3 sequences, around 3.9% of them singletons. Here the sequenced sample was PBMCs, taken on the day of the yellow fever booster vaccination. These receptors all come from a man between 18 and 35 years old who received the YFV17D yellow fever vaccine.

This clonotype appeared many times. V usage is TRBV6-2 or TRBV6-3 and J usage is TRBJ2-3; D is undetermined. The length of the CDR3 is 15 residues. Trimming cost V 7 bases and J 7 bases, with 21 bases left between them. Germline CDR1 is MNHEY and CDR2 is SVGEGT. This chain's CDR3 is CASIERTAVGNTQYF. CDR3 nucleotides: TGTGCCAGCATCGAGAGGACGGCAGTGGGGAATACGCAGTATTTT.

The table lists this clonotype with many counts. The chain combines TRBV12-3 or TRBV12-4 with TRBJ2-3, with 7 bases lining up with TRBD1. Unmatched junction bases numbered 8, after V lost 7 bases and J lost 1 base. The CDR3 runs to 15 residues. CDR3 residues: CASTLDRVGTDTQYF. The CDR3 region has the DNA TGTGCCAGCACCCTCGACAGGGTTGGCACAGATACGCAGTATTTT.

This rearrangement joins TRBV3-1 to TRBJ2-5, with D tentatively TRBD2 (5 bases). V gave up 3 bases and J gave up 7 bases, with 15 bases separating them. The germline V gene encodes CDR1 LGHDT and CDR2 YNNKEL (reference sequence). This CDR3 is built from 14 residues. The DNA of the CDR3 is TGTGCCAGCAGCCAGGACGCACCCCGGGGGACCCAGTACTTC. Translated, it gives CASSQDAPRGTQYF.

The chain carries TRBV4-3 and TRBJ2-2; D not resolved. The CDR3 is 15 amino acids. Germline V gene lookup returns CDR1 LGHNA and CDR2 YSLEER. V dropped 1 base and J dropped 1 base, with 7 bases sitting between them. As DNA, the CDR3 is TGCGCCAGCAGCCAAGTTAGGATGAACACCGGGGAGCTGTTTTTT. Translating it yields CASSQVRMNTGELFF.

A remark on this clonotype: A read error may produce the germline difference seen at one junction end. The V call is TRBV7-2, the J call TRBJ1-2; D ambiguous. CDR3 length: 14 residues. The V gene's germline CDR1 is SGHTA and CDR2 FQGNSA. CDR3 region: CASSLLPRDYGYTF. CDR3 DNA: TGTGCCAGCAGCTTACTTCCCCGTGACTACGGCTACACCTTC.

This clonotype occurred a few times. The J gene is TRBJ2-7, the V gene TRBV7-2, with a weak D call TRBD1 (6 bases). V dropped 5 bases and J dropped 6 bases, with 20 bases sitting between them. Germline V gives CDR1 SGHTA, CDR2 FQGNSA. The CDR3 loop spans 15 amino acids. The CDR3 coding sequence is TGTGCCAGCAGCCCGGGGACAAGATTAGGATCCGAGCAGTACGTC. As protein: CASSPGTRLGSEQYV.

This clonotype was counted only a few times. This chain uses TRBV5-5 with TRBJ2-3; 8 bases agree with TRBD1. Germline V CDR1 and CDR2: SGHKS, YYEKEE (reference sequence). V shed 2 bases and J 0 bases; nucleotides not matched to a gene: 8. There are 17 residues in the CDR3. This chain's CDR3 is CASSLWTGLMSTDTQYF. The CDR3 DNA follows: TGTGCCAGCAGCTTATGGACAGGGCTAATGAGCACAGATACGCAGTATTTT.